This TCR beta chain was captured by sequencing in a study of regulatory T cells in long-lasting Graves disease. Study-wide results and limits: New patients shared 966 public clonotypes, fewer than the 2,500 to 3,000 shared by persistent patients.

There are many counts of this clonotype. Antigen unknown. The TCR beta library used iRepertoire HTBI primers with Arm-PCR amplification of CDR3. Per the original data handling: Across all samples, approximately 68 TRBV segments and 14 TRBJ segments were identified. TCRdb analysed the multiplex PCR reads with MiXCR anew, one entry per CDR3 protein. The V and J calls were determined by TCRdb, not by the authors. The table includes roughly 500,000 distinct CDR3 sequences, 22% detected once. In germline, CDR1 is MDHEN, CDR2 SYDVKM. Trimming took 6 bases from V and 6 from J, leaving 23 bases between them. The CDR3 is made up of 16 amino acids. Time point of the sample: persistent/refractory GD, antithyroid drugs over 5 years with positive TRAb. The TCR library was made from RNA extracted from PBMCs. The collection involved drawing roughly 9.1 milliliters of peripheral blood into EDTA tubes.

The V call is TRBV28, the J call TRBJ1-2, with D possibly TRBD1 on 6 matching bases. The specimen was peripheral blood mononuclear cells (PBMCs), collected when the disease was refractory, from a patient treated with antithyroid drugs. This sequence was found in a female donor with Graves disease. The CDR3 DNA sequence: TGTGCCAGCAGCCCGATTGGCGAGACAGGTGGTGATGGCTACACCTTC. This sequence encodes CASSPIGETGGDGYTF.